The 9 T cell receptor beta chains below come from one sample, sequenced in a study of T cell responses to AZD1222 COVID-19 vaccine (TCRdb year 2021). What the time point label conveys for this sample: about 28 days (+/-7) after the second vaccine dose. Library creation used the immunoSEQ multiplex PCR assay. Sourced from immuneACCESS, this table was stored by TCRdb with only in-frame sequences that have V and J called. A share of the clones is absent; for the studies checked, an unresolved V gene accounts for under half, and the remainder has no known explanation. Recorded for this sample are some 58,000 clones; about 80% of them occurred a single time. About 5% of the sample is in the top ten clones. Material: peripheral blood, obtained 28 days after the second AZD1222 dose. These receptor sequences come from an adult who received the AZD1222 COVID-19 vaccine.

The rearrangement links TRBV9 to TRBJ2-3; D is uncertain. CDR1 and CDR2 from the germline V gene are SGDLS and YYNGEE. The CDR3 covers 14 residues. V dropped 0 bases and J dropped 0 bases, with 5 bases sitting between them. As DNA, the CDR3 is TGTGCCAGCAGCGTAGGGCAGAGCACAGATACGCAGTATTTT. This sequence encodes CASSVGQSTDTQYF. The whole variable domain, remainder taken from reference TRBV9 and TRBJ2-3, is DSGVTQTPKHLITATGQRVTLRCSPRSGDLSVYWYQQSLDQGLQFLIQYYNGEERAKGNILERFSAQQFPDLHSELNLSSLELGDSALYFCASSVGQSTDTQYFGPGTRLTVL.

The rearrangement joins TRBV3-1 (or the pseudogene TRBV3-2) to TRBJ1-2; 8 bases align to TRBD1. CDR1 is LGHDT, CDR2 YNNKEL, per germline (reference sequence). The CDR3 is made up of 16 amino acids. Germline trimming cut 2 bases from V and 1 base from J; bases unmatched to any gene: 6. This chain's CDR3 is CASSQSDRAGNYGYTF. CDR3 DNA: TGTGCCAGCAGCCAATCGGACAGGGCGGGTAACTATGGCTACACCTTC.

This clone turned up a few times. The chain joins TRBV10-3 to TRBJ2-1; D might be TRBD1 (6 bases). V shed 4 bases and J shed 13 bases, with 26 bases lying between them. The length of the CDR3 is 16 residues. Germline V gene sequence: CDR1 ENHRY, CDR2 SYGVKD. The CDR3 loop is CAISGTGTTHIGSQFF. DNA of the CDR3: TGTGCCATCAGTGGCACCGGGACAACCCATATTGGATCACAGTTCTTC.

V and J are TRBV6-5 and TRBJ2-6; D might be TRBD1 (6 bases). The V end was cut by 8 bases, the J end by 0 bases, with 11 bases between. Germline V lookup: CDR1 MNHEY, CDR2 SVGAGI. The CDR3 runs to 15 residues. CDR3 region: CASYDRTSGANVLTF. The DNA for the CDR3 is TGTGCCAGCTATGACAGGACCTCTGGGGCCAACGTCCTGACTTTC.

The chain carries TRBV7-6 and TRBJ2-7; D tentatively fits TRBD1 or TRBD2 (5 bases each). Germline CDR1 is SGHVS and CDR2 is FNYEAQ. Deletions cut 5 bases from V and 5 bases from J, with 13 bases between. The CDR3 sequence is 13 residues long. The CDR3 coding sequence is TGTGCCAGCAGCCCGGGTGTGGGGGACGAGCAGTACTTC. Translation gives CASSPGVGDEQYF.

The genes are TRBV5-6 and TRBJ2-5; the match to TRBD2 covers 9 bases. V gave up 5 bases and J gave up 3 bases; unmatched junction bases: 11. Germline CDR1 SGHDT, CDR2 YYEEEE. This CDR3 comprises 16 residues. The CDR3 protein is CASRDTGAGGEETQYF. The CDR3 DNA follows: TGTGCCAGCAGAGATACCGGAGCGGGGGGAGAAGAGACCCAGTACTTC.

The rearrangement links TRBV20-1 to TRBJ2-6; no firm D call. CDR1 is DFQATT and CDR2 is SNEGSKA in the germline V gene (reference sequence). CDR3 length: 16 amino acids. V shed 3 bases and J shed 2 bases, with 14 bases lying between them. The DNA for the CDR3 is TGCAGTGCTAGTGGCGCCGATTGGGCTGGGGCCAACGTCCTGACTTTC. It translates to CSASGADWAGANVLTF.

CDR3 in DNA: TGTGCCAGCAGCTCGACAGGGAGGAAACTGTTTTTT. Translated, it gives CASSSTGRKLFF. The genes are TRBV6-6 and TRBJ1-4, with 7 positions matching TRBD1. The CDR3 runs to 12 residues. J gave up 11 bases and V 6 bases, and 6 bases lay outside the gene matches. Germline V gene lookup returns CDR1 MNHNY and CDR2 SVGAGI (reference sequence).

The chain employs TRBV11-2 and TRBJ1-2; D is possibly TRBD1 (5 bases). This CDR3 is 15 amino acids long. The V end lost 4 bases, the J end lost 1 base, and 13 bases lay between the germline ends. Per germline, CDR1 SGHAT and CDR2 FQNNGV. The CDR3 region is CASSYLPGLNYGYTF. CDR3 bases: TGTGCCAGCAGCTACCTACCGGGGCTTAACTATGGCTACACCTTC.